These 4 T cell receptor beta chains came from one sample sequenced in a study of a mutant IDH1 vaccine in newly diagnosed glioma. Their antigens remain unidentified. Time point given: week 11, during vaccination. Alongside topical imiquimod, each dose of vaccine comprised 300 ug of mutant IDH1 20-mer peptide. Using immunoSEQ multiplex PCR, the repertoire was profiled, and TCRdb retains in-frame clones only, with some absent. The table records tens of thousands of clones, approximately 84% of them present only once. Sequences were derived from PBMCs, sampled from a glioma patient whose treatment included an IDH1 peptide vaccine. These receptors all come from a young man with glioma.

CDR3 in amino acids: CASSPEPTGASTDTQYF. The CDR3 region has the DNA TGTGCCAGCAGCCCAGAACCAACAGGGGCTAGCACAGATACGCAGTATTTT. The rearrangement joins TRBV5-4 to TRBJ2-3; TRBD1 agrees at 7 bases. V dropped 4 bases and J dropped 0; count of bases not matched to a gene: 11. CDR1 and CDR2 (germline): SGHNT, YYREEE (reference sequence). The CDR3 contains 17 residues.

The chain recombines TRBV30 with TRBJ1-2, with D unclear. Germline values: CDR1 GTSNPN, CDR2 SVGIG (reference sequence). The V end was cut by 3 bases, the J end by 4 bases, with 15 bases between. The CDR3 is 14 residues long. CDR3: CAWSLKELLYGYTF. CDR3 DNA: TGTGCCTGGAGCCTCAAGGAGTTACTCTATGGCTACACCTTC. The full variable domain, completed using reference TRBV30 and TRBJ1-2, is SQTIHQWPATLVQPVGSPLSLECTVEGTSNPNLYWYRQAAGRGLQLLFYSVGIGQISSEVPQNLSASRPQDRQFILSSKKLLLSDSGFYLCAWSLKELLYGYTFGSGTRLTVV.

V and J are TRBV5-1 and TRBJ2-5, with D perhaps TRBD1 or TRBD2 (6 bases each). Germline assignment: CDR1 SGHRS and CDR2 YFSETQ. The CDR3 is 16 residues long. Trimming shortened V by 6 bases and J by 5 bases, and 23 bases separated the two germline ends. The CDR3 loop reads CASIKWPGADGETQYF. CDR3 bases: TGCGCCAGCATAAAATGGCCGGGGGCAGACGGTGAGACCCAGTACTTC.

The DNA of the CDR3 is TGTGCCAGCAGCTCTCAAACTAGCGCGAGATATACGCAGTATTTT. It yields the protein CASSSQTSARYTQYF. The chain combines TRBV7-9 with TRBJ2-3; TRBD2 aligns across 7 bases. With 4 bases clipped from V and 7 bases from J, the junction kept 11 bases outside the gene matches. Germline V gene lookup returns CDR1 SEHNR and CDR2 FQNEAQ (reference sequence). CDR3 length: 15 residues.